This T cell receptor (beta chain) comes out of a study of T-cell memory formation after mild COVID-19. General study results and limits: SARS-CoV-2 specificity was not confirmed for second-wave clones peaking on day 37.

From the 5' RACE reads, TCRdb called clonotypes with MiXCR, one entry per CDR3 protein. Of some 350,000 distinct CDR3 sequences in the sample, around 15% were seen once. With respect to this clonotype: Antigen: not known.

CDR1 MGHRA and CDR2 YSYEKL come from the germline V gene. This CDR3 region has 14 residues. The V end was cut by 0 bases, the J end by 11 bases, with 16 bases between. This chain joins TRBV4-1 and TRBJ1-1; perhaps TRBD1 as D (5 bases). The clonotype originates from a man younger than 35 who had mild COVID-19 (a few samples of this study predate the infection). Cell type and time point are not known. The material sequenced was PBMCs or a T cell subset sorted from them (not recorded which). The CDR3 region has the DNA TGCGCCAGCAGCCAAGAGTGGGGGGGGAGGCTCGCTTTCTTT. This gives the protein CASSQEWGGRLAFF.